What follows are 9 T cell receptor beta chains derived from one specimen sequenced in a study of blood T cell repertoires in COVID-19. TCRdb keeps only in-frame clones here, not all; method: immunoSEQ multiplex PCR. The sample consists of over 300,000 clones, more than 70% of them appearing once. The sequencing input was peripheral blood. Every receptor here comes from a man aged 35 to 55 with acute or convalescent COVID-19.

The V and J genes are TRBV7-2 and TRBJ2-1; 8 bases match TRBD1. The CDR3 is made up of 14 amino acids. Unmatched junction bases numbered 1, after V lost 3 bases and J lost 3 bases. Per germline, CDR1 SGHTA and CDR2 FQGNSA. The CDR3 spells CASSFDRGYNEQFF. The CDR3, as DNA: TGTGCCAGCAGCTTCGACAGGGGCTACAATGAGCAGTTCTTC.

The rearrangement joins TRBV28 to TRBJ1-5; D not resolved. The germline CDR1 and CDR2 sequences are MDHEN and SYDVKM. Trimming took off 10 bases at V and 4 bases at J, with 17 bases between the two ends. The length of the CDR3 is 14 residues. The CDR3 sequence is CATSRTLVNQPQHF. In DNA, the CDR3 is TGTGCCACCTCCAGGACTCTTGTAAATCAGCCCCAGCATTTT.

The V call is TRBV19, the J call TRBJ1-2; 12 nucleotides line up with TRBD1. From germline, CDR1 is LNHDA and CDR2 SQIVND (reference sequence). This CDR3 comprises 16 residues. Germline trimming cut 4 bases from V and 10 bases from J; bases unmatched to any gene: 13. The CDR3, as DNA: TGTGCCAGTAGTACAGAAGCCTCCGGGACAGGGGGCGACTACACCTTC. Translated: CASSTEASGTGGDYTF.

This chain joins TRBV13 and TRBJ1-5; D not resolved. Germline assignment: CDR1 PRHDT and CDR2 FYEKMQ (reference sequence). V lost 3 bases to trimming and J lost 2 bases, with 14 bases between them. The CDR3 contains 16 residues. The CDR3 DNA is TGTGCCAGCAGCTTTTATATTCCGACACGCAATCAGCCCCAGCATTTT. Translated: CASSFYIPTRNQPQHF.

This rearrangement joins TRBV2 to TRBJ2-7; 7 bases align to TRBD1. This CDR3 region has 15 residues. After removal of 0 bases from V and 2 bases from J, the junction contained 4 bases not matched to a gene. Germline V gene sequence: CDR1 SNHLY, CDR2 FYNNEI. CDR3 region: CASSEALGTAYEQYF. The CDR3 region has the DNA TGTGCCAGCAGTGAAGCATTAGGGACAGCCTACGAGCAGTACTTC.

The chain joins TRBV7-6 to TRBJ1-4, with TRBD1 as a possible D gene (5 bases). Trimming pared 5 bases from V and 4 bases from J, leaving 14 bases between. This CDR3 is 15 amino acids long. Germline CDR1 SGHVS, CDR2 FNYEAQ. CDR3 loop: CASSPNRQHNEKLFF. The CDR3 bases are TGTGCCAGCAGCCCGAACCGACAGCATAATGAAAAACTGTTTTTT.

The rearrangement joins TRBV19 to TRBJ2-7, with 7 bases fitting TRBD1. In germline, CDR1 is LNHDA, CDR2 SQIVND (reference sequence). With V trimmed by 4 bases and J by 2 bases, 8 bases remained unmatched. The CDR3 contains 15 residues. The CDR3 DNA reads as TGTGCCAGTAGTAAGTTTTCAGGGGGTACCTACGAGCAGTACTTC. Protein product: CASSKFSGGTYEQYF.

The chain is built from TRBV6-2 or TRBV6-3 and TRBJ1-1, with 10 bases lining up with TRBD1. Germline CDR1 is MNHEY and CDR2 is SVGEGT. The CDR3 extends over 17 amino acids. The junction had 11 bases not matched to a gene; V was cut back by 3 bases and J by 4 bases. The CDR3 loop reads CASSYRQGAVRGTEAFF. The CDR3 DNA reads TGTGCCAGCAGTTATAGACAGGGGGCGGTTAGGGGCACTGAAGCTTTCTTT.

In DNA, the CDR3 is TGTGCCAGCAGTTACTCGATAAGGGGGCTCGCTGAAGCTTTCTTT. This codes for CASSYSIRGLAEAFF. The rearrangement links TRBV6-2 or TRBV6-3 to TRBJ1-1; TRBD1 matches 7 bases. The CDR3 covers 15 residues. Germline loops: CDR1 MNHEY, CDR2 SVGEGT. Losses at the gene ends were 0 bases for V and 6 bases for J; bases not matched to a gene: 7.